The T cell receptor beta chain described here comes from a study of blood T cells in healthy people across ages. A sample-barcoded 5' primer and a J-beta primer mix were used in a second PCR of roughly 7 to 11 cycles. One entry per CDR3 protein, called by TCRdb with MiXCR from the 5' RACE reads. The sample yields around 1,700,000 distinct CDR3 sequences, 28% seen once. Details on this clonotype: Given a much more abundant clone one base away, this may be a read error.

Germline CDR1 is SGHTA and CDR2 is FQGNSA. This CDR3 is 14 amino acids long. The source is a woman under 40 in good health. The rearrangement uses TRBV7-2 and TRBJ1-4; D uncertain. The sample consisted of blood. The CDR3 coding sequence is TGTGCCAGCCGGCGGGGTGCAACTATTGAAAAACTGTTTTTT. The encoded protein is CASRRGATIEKLFF.